This is a list of T cell receptor beta chains from one sample in a study of blood T cell repertoires in COVID-19. Only in-frame clones appear in the TCRdb table, and some are missing; sequencing was by immunoSEQ multiplex PCR. The data contain over 85,000 clones, around 82% of them singletons. The sample comprised peripheral blood. The receptors here all came from a woman aged 80 or older with COVID-19, enrolled during active disease. CDR3s include the opening cysteine and the closing phenylalanine or tryptophan. D genes are given only for firm matches.

CAWSLFGTGELFF | TRBV30 | NA
CASSYSRATEAFF | TRBV6-5 | NA
CASRIAGAYEQYF | TRBV2 | TRBD2
CASSLTTITYNEQFF | TRBV5-1 | NA
CASRRDTYEQYF | TRBV2 | NA
CASSELGTDYEQYF | TRBV6-1 | TRBD1
CASSLRGLLSYNEQFF | TRBV18 | NA
CSVGAGEPYEQYF | TRBV29-1 | NA
CASSLGADYVTDTQYF | TRBV5-1 | NA
CASSQDPGQLRGYTF | TRBV4-1 | TRBD1
CASSGLWGGTDEKLFF | TRBV19 | NA
CASSEGTGGKGYGYTF | TRBV2 | TRBD1
CASSLKQGNRNTEAFF | TRBV18 | TRBD1
CASSLLGGQNEKLFF | TRBV5-6 | TRBD1
CASSRTSGGHEQYF | TRBV11-2 | TRBD2
CASSRQTSGTDTQYF | TRBV2 | TRBD2
CSVAGPGEKLFF | TRBV29-1 | NA
CASSQGTGADTQYF | TRBV4-3 | TRBD1
CASSFAVSMGQDTDTQYF | TRBV28 | NA
CSVMIGGGRRYF | TRBV29-1 | TRBD2
CSARENTEAFF | TRBV20-1 | NA
CASSRASGGPFSTDTQYF | TRBV3-1/TRBV3-2 | TRBD2
CASSPSPTDLNTEAFF | TRBV23-1 | NA
CASGLTGLGYNEQFF | TRBV5-1 | TRBD1
CAISVGGSGNTIYF | TRBV10-3 | NA
CASSKVLLGQGATEAFF | TRBV6-2/TRBV6-3 | TRBD1
CAIGLASETQYF | TRBV10-3 | NA
CASHSSYNEQFF | TRBV10-3 | NA
CAISEGLARKNTGELFF | TRBV10-3 | TRBD2
CASSYSPGGSTYGYTF | TRBV6-5 | TRBD1
CASSPGSGVPQHF | TRBV18 | NA
CASSSTVGGVGYEQYF | TRBV5-1 | NA
CASSAAVNTEAFF | TRBV7-7 | NA
CASSPRTSGNYEQYF | TRBV9 | TRBD2
CAISSGALEQYF | TRBV10-3 | NA
CASSPGAAGTEAFF | TRBV5-1 | NA
CAGGTGGLKGGDTQYF | TRBV29-1 | TRBD2
CASSPVSSGNTIYF | TRBV3-1/TRBV3-2 | NA
CASSSAGTGLYEQYF | TRBV5-4 | TRBD1
CASSGTGVFSEAFF | TRBV2 | TRBD1
CASSRGPSGADTQYF | TRBV7-3 | NA
CASRRGSSYNSPLHF | TRBV2 | NA
CATSDSRDRGDEQFF | TRBV24-1 | TRBD1
CASSFASLSTDTQYF | TRBV5-1 | NA
CASSLGTGSGYTF | TRBV21-1 | NA
CASSVTGMNTEAFF | TRBV27 | NA
CASSLVASGRNEQFF | TRBV5-1 | TRBD2
CAAQRVNSYEQYF | TRBV30 | NA
CASSLAGGQPQHF | TRBV7-2 | TRBD1
CASSQDTPGAKYF | TRBV4-2 | NA
CASSQYGGRVAGDLYNEQFF | TRBV23-1 | TRBD2
CASSRPGLANRADTQYF | TRBV27 | TRBD2
CATGAYEQFF | TRBV19 | NA
CASSLWAGTGSGNTIYF | TRBV27 | TRBD1